A selection of T cell receptor beta chains follows, all from one sample in a study of graft-versus-host responses after intestinal transplantation. The data were produced by immunoSEQ multiplex PCR, yet TCRdb's version contains in-frame clones alone and is incomplete. The profile shows roughly 120,000 clones, roughly nine tenths of them singletons. These receptors' antigens are unknown. The input for sequencing was unstimulated CD4+ T cells sorted from spleen or lymph node cells, taken before intestinal transplant. These receptors originate from a human donor who received an intestinal transplant. The CDR3 runs from the conserved cysteine through the conserved F or W. The order of the fields is clone size, V gene, CDR3 protein. Not every row has a clone size; where given, it reads once, few, many or a size class.

clone size: -; V gene: TRBV5-1; CDR3 protein: CASSLQAGGPDTQYF
clone size: -; V gene: TRBV18; CDR3 protein: CASSLYGGDTQYF
clone size: -; V gene: TRBV5-1; CDR3 protein: CASSFVAGGDTQYF
clone size: once; V gene: TRBV6-5; CDR3 protein: CASSSRQGGDTQYF
clone size: -; V gene: TRBV29-1; CDR3 protein: CSVRTGGSYEQYF
clone size: -; V gene: TRBV30; CDR3 protein: CAAMDRDSQFF
clone size: -; V gene: TRBV6-5; CDR3 protein: CASSYSSRSPEAFF
clone size: -; V gene: TRBV4-1; CDR3 protein: CASSQARLAGGVEQFF
clone size: -; V gene: TRBV29-1; CDR3 protein: CSVELGGTKTQYF
clone size: -; V gene: TRBV6-1; CDR3 protein: CASSELGTSGRGEQYF
clone size: -; V gene: TRBV11-3; CDR3 protein: CASSARQNTEAFF
clone size: -; V gene: TRBV10-3; CDR3 protein: CAIGTGFNEKLFF
clone size: -; V gene: TRBV6-1; CDR3 protein: CASTLREGQYGYTF
clone size: -; V gene: TRBV29-1; CDR3 protein: CSVANFGRGSYNEQFF
clone size: -; V gene: TRBV7-2; CDR3 protein: CASSFNGQGISYEQYF
clone size: -; V gene: TRBV5-5; CDR3 protein: CASSTGTNQETQYF
clone size: -; V gene: TRBV11-2; CDR3 protein: CASSLDSVGQETQYF
clone size: -; V gene: TRBV9; CDR3 protein: CASSVGSSSYNEQFF
clone size: once; V gene: TRBV6-5; CDR3 protein: CASSSSGTSYEQYF
clone size: -; V gene: TRBV19; CDR3 protein: CASRQAPHEQYF
clone size: -; V gene: TRBV11-2; CDR3 protein: CASSLATSGGWETQYF
clone size: -; V gene: TRBV19; CDR3 protein: CASSRANQPQHF
clone size: -; V gene: TRBV6-6; CDR3 protein: CASSRGQGNTIYF
clone size: -; V gene: TRBV21-1; CDR3 protein: CASSKHDQLAGSYNEQFF
clone size: -; V gene: TRBV6-1; CDR3 protein: CASRGLPATGELFF
clone size: once; V gene: TRBV5-1; CDR3 protein: CASSPWGRADGYTF
clone size: -; V gene: TRBV7-8; CDR3 protein: CASSSTGQGLIYGYTF
clone size: few; V gene: TRBV2; CDR3 protein: CASSDRGIIGYTF
clone size: -; V gene: TRBV9; CDR3 protein: CASSVGLAGKLSTDTQYF
clone size: once; V gene: TRBV5-4; CDR3 protein: CASSLRSIAGGITDTQYF
clone size: -; V gene: TRBV4-2; CDR3 protein: CASIHHSRDPTRRASYEQYF
clone size: -; V gene: TRBV15; CDR3 protein: CATSHALTGAEKHF
clone size: -; V gene: TRBV23-1; CDR3 protein: CASSPRVLRRKTYGYTF
clone size: -; V gene: TRBV5-4; CDR3 protein: CASSYQGSNEKLFF
clone size: -; V gene: TRBV28; CDR3 protein: CASSLPKDMNTEAFF
clone size: -; V gene: TRBV6-1; CDR3 protein: CASSDRGSGGGNTEAFF
clone size: once; V gene: TRBV7-2; CDR3 protein: CASSLFAVTYGYTF
clone size: -; V gene: TRBV28; CDR3 protein: CASSPYPGRKNTEAFF
clone size: -; V gene: TRBV6-5; CDR3 protein: CASRRLADEQYF
clone size: -; V gene: TRBV5-1; CDR3 protein: CASSGTSGKGEKETQYF
clone size: -; V gene: TRBV28; CDR3 protein: CASRSAGFRVPEAFF
clone size: -; V gene: TRBV5-1; CDR3 protein: CASGKQGAETQYF
clone size: -; V gene: TRBV12-5; CDR3 protein: CASGYGGDSSYEQYF
clone size: -; V gene: TRBV2; CDR3 protein: CASNRQGAGEQYF
clone size: -; V gene: TRBV6-5; CDR3 protein: CASSYSYRFQETQYF
clone size: -; V gene: TRBV18; CDR3 protein: CASAISTGGATEAFF
clone size: -; V gene: TRBV5-1; CDR3 protein: CASSPGQGGSEQFF
clone size: -; V gene: TRBV6-5; CDR3 protein: CASSLGQRNQPQHF
clone size: few; V gene: TRBV6-5; CDR3 protein: CASSDRAYEQYF
clone size: -; V gene: TRBV6-6; CDR3 protein: CASSYTWTGNHEQFF
clone size: -; V gene: TRBV5-1; CDR3 protein: CASSLAGTNYGYTF
clone size: -; V gene: TRBV6-1; CDR3 protein: CASSSRQGRNYEQYF
clone size: -; V gene: TRBV4-3; CDR3 protein: CASSQIRGNTEAFF
clone size: -; V gene: TRBV19; CDR3 protein: CASSRLAQETQYF
clone size: -; V gene: TRBV6-5; CDR3 protein: CASSPPTDTQYF